This TCR beta chain was sequenced during a study of blood T cell repertoires in COVID-19. Turning to the study itself: COVID-19 samples collected from the United States, Italy and Spain covered acute and convalescent phases. PBMCs, B-cell-depleted T cells, or T cells provided the cDNA or gDNA that made up the material.

Germline V lookup: CDR1 SGHTS, CDR2 YDEGEE. This CDR3 comprises 17 residues. V trimming: 0 bases; J trimming: 1 base; junction bases outside the gene matches: 4. In the authors' methods: Amplified reference gene primers provided the basis for estimating nucleated cell counts. TCRdb's copy holds only in-frame clones and misses some; the assay was immunoSEQ multiplex PCR. The V and J calls and clone size were taken over from that table, and D and trimming were inferred from the DNA. The data hold approximately 200,000 clones, with approximately 80% observed a single time. The clonotype comes from a woman of 80 years or more with acute or convalescent COVID-19. Sequencing was done on a sample of peripheral blood. This chain joins TRBV5-8 and TRBJ2-5; 12 bases match TRBD2. CDR3 sequence: CASSLVLTSGGQETQYF. The CDR3 DNA reads TGTGCCAGCAGCTTGGTCTTGACTAGCGGGGGCCAAGAGACCCAGTACTTC.